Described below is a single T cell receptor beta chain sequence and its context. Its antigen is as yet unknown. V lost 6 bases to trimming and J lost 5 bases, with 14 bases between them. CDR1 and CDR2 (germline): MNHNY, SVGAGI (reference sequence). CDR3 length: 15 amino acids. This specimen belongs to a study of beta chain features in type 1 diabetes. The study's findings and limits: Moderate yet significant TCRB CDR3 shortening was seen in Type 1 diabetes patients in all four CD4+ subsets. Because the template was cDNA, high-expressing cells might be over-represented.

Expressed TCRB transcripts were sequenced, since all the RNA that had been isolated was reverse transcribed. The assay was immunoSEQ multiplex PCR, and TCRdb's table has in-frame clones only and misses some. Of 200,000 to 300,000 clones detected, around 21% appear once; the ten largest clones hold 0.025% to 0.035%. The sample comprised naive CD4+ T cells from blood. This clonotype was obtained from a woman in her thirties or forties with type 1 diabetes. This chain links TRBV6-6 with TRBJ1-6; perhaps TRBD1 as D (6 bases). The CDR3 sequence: CASRLQGKDNSPLHF. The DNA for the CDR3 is TGTGCCAGCAGACTACAGGGAAAAGATAATTCACCCCTCCACTTT.